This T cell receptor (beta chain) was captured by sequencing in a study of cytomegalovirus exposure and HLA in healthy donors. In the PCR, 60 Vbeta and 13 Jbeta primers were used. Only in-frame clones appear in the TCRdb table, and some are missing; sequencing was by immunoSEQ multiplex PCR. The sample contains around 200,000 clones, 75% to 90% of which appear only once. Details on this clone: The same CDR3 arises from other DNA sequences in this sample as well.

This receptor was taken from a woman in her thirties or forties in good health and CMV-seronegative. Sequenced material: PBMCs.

CDR3 loop: CAWRGQGGQPQHF. In DNA, the CDR3 is TGTGCCTGGAGGGGACAGGGGGGACAGCCCCAGCATTTT. The chain has TRBV30 and TRBJ1-5; 11 positions agree with TRBD1. The germline CDR1 and CDR2 sequences are GTSNPN and SVGIG (reference sequence). CDR3 size: 13 residues. V shed 3 bases and J 7 bases; nucleotides not matched to a gene: 2.